The source of this T cell receptor beta chain is a study of T cells in Graves' hyperthyroidism and ophthalmopathy. This clonotype showed up just a few times. This CDR3 contains 16 residues. Germline CDR1 is KGHSH and CDR2 is LQKENI. The V end was cut by 2 bases, the J end by 5 bases, with 18 bases between. RNA transcripts gave rise to amplified TCR beta CDR3 regions. Initially, a first-round RT-PCR of the TCR CDR3 employed the HTBI primer set. TCRdb processed the multiplex PCR reads anew with MiXCR; each CDR3 protein has one entry. This sample has around 600,000 distinct CDR3 sequences, with 12% to 15% found just once.

The sequence derives from a woman aged 18-29 years with Graves' ophthalmopathy. The V gene is TRBV18, the J gene TRBJ2-5, with D maybe TRBD2 (5 bases). Sequenced input: blood. The CDR3 sequence is CASSPSERLIQETQYF. CDR3 DNA sequence: TGTGCCAGCTCACCAAGCGAGCGGTTAATCCAGGAGACCCAGTACTTC.